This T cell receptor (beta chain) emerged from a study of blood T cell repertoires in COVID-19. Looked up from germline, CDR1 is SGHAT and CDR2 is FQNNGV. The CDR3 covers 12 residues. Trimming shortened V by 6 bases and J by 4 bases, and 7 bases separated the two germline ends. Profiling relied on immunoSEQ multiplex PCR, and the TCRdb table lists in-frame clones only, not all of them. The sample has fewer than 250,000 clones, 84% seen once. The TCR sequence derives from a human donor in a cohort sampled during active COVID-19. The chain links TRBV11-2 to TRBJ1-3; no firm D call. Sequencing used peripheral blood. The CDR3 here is CASREAGNTIYF. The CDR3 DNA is TGTGCCAGCAGGGAAGCGGGAAACACCATATATTTT.